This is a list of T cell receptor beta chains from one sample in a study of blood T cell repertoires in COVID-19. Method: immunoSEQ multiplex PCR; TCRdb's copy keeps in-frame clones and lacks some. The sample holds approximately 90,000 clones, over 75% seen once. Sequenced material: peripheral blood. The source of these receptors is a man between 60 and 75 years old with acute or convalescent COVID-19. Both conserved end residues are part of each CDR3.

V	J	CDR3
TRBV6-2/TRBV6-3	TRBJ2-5	CASSKTGWGGLQETQYF
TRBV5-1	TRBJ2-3	CASSLKRTAPDTQYF
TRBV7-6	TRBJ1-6	CASSSSPGFNSPLHF
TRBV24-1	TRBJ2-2	CATSDFGVTGELFF
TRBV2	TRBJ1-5	CASSAVEFGQPQHF
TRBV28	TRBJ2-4	CASSPPPGQGARQYF
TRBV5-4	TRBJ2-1	CASSLEPSGYNEQFF
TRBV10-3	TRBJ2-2	CAITGTVGAGELFF
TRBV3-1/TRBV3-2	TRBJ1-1	CASSPGTASKAFF
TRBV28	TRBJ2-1	CASSLLDRDNEQFF
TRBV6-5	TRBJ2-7	CASRGTGTYEQYF
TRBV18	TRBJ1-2	CASSEGRSNYGYTF
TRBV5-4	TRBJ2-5	CASSPAGAGETQYF
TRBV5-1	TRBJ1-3	CASSRQGMGGNTIYF
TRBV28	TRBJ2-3	CASSSPGGPRTDTQYF
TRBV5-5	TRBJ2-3	CASSLGRLTDTQYF
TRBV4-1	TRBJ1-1	CASSQEWGRGDTEAFF
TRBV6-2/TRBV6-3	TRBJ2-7	CASSHDSYEQYF
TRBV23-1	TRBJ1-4	CASTQLEWSVKLFF
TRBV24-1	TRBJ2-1	CATQGGPGYNEQFF
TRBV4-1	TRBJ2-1	CASSHGNRGGIDEQFF
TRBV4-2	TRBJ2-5	CASSQDYRGGGLAGVEETQYF
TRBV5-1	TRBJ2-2	CASSLAGLTNTGELFF
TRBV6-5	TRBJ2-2	CASSYQGQTNTGELFF
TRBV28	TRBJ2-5	CASSLRGRVGLGETQYF
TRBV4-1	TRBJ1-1	CASSHRQGSTEAFF
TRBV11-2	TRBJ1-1	CASSFEVWTEAFF
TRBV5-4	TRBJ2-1	CASSLVVRRETYNEQFF
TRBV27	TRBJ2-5	CASSSISGQARGEETQYF
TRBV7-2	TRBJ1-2	CASSTTSRTGGLYGYTF
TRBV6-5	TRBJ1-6	CASSYTDGNNSPLHF
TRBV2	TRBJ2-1	CASSENREGYNEQFF
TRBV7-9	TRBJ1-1	CASSPGQGKESTEAFF
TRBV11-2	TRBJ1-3	CASSLVAGNTIYF
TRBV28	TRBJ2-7	CASRPTGLEYYEQYF
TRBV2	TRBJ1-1	CASTVDRDDRAFF
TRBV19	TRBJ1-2	CASSATGVFGYTF
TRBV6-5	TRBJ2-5	CASSYSPDILRGAQYF
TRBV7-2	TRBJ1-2	CASSSYRGSGYTF
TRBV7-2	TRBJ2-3	CASSQMGGTDTQYF
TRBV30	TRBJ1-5	CAWSVHLQGSFSNQPQHF
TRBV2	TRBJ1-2	CASSGGERDGYTF
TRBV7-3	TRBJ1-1	CASSLMGENTEAFF